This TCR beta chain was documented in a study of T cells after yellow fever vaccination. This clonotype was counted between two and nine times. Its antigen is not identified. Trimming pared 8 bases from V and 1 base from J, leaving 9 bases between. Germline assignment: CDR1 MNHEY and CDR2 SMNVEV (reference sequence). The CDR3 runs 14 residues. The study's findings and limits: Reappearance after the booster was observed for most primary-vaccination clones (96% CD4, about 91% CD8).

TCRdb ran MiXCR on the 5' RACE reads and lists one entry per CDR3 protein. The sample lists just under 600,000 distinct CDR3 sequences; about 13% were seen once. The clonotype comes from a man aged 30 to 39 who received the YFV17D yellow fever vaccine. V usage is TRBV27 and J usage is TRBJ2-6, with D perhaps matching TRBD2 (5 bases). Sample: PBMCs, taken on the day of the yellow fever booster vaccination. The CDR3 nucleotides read TGTGCCAGCGGGAGTTTATCTGGGGCCAACGTCCTGACTTTC. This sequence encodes CASGSLSGANVLTF.